The 14 T cell receptor beta chains reported below all come from one sample, sequenced in a study of T cell repertoires in cytomegalovirus infection. What these receptors recognize is not known. A single record per CDR3 protein comes from TCRdb applying MiXCR to the reads. The sample holds about 740,000 distinct CDR3 sequences, around 35% seen once. The sequencing here drew on cultured PBMCs, taken from culture after CMV antigen stimulation. The receptors derive from a human donor in good health (CMV status not recorded). Some clones in this sample may be carry-over from other donors' samples.

V gene TRBV5-5 combines with J gene TRBJ2-3; unclear D gene. Germline V gene lookup returns CDR1 SGHKS and CDR2 YYEKEE (reference sequence). V lost 8 bases and J 3 bases, leaving 16 bases between the germline ends. The CDR3 spans 14 residues. The CDR3 loop is CASARPRLTDTQYF. The CDR3 DNA follows: TGTGCCAGTGCCCGCCCGCGCCTGACAGATACGCAGTATTTT.

This clonotype showed up many times. The rearrangement joins TRBV7-6 to TRBJ1-3; the D gene is possibly TRBD1 (5 bases). V was trimmed by 2 bases and J by 2 bases, leaving 7 bases between them. Looked up from germline, CDR1 is SGHVS and CDR2 is FNYEAQ. The CDR3 consists of 14 residues. CDR3 residues: CASSLRQPGNTIYF. CDR3 bases: TGTGCCAGCAGCTTAAGACAGCCTGGAAACACCATATATTTT.

V usage is TRBV3-1 and J usage is TRBJ2-1, with TRBD2 matching 9 bases. The J segment lost 5 bases and the V segment lost 4 bases, leaving 6 bases of the junction unmatched. Per germline, CDR1 LGHDT and CDR2 YNNKEL (reference sequence). This CDR3 contains 15 residues. This CDR3 reads CASSRGGGAHNEQFF. The CDR3 nucleotides are TGTGCCAGCAGCCGGGGCGGGGGGGCTCACAATGAGCAGTTCTTC.

V gene TRBV28 combines with J gene TRBJ1-2; D gene uncertain. Looked up from germline, CDR1 is MDHEN and CDR2 is SYDVKM. Trimming pared 4 bases from V and 7 bases from J, leaving 7 bases between. There are 11 residues in the CDR3. CDR3 in DNA: TGTGCCAGCAGTTCCACCCCTGGCTACACCTTC. This codes for CASSSTPGYTF.

This chain connects TRBV6-6 to TRBJ1-5; D might be TRBD1 (5 bases). Trimming took off 10 bases at V and 6 bases at J, with 16 bases between the two ends. Germline CDR1 is MNHNY and CDR2 is SVGAGI (reference sequence). The CDR3 length is 13 residues. DNA of the CDR3: TGTGCCACCAGGGCCGGGGAGGGTCAGCCCCAGCATTTT. It is translated as CATRAGEGQPQHF.

The chain couples TRBV6-8 to TRBJ2-5; no definite D call. V was shortened by 2 bases and J by 0 bases, with 10 bases between the two germline ends. This CDR3 spans 15 amino acids. Germline V gives CDR1 MNHGY, CDR2 SAAAGT. CDR3 DNA: TGTGCCAGCAGTTACCCACGGCTACACCAAGAGACCCAGTACTTC. Protein: CASSYPRLHQETQYF.

This clonotype came up a few times. The chain uses TRBV6-1 and TRBJ2-3, with TRBD1 matching over 9 bases. The V gene end was trimmed by 6 bases and the J gene end by 6 bases; junction bases not matched to a gene: 7. This CDR3 spans 14 amino acids. CDR1 and CDR2 from the germline V gene are MNHNS and SASEGT. The CDR3 region has the DNA TGTGCCAGCAGGACCGGGACAGGGACCGATACGCAGTATTTT. Protein sequence: CASRTGTGTDTQYF.

Note on this clonotype: A much larger clone differs from this one at a single base, so this may be a read error. The chain has TRBV7-4 and TRBJ2-3; 9 bases fit TRBD2. CDR3 length: 14 residues. The germline V gene has CDR1 SGHVT and CDR2 SQSDAQ. CDR3 protein: CTSSPSGATDTQYF. CDR3 bases: TGTACCAGCAGCCCTAGCGGGGCCACAGATACGCAGTATTTT.

The chain joins TRBV18 to TRBJ2-5; D uncertain. V lost 3 bases and J 3 bases, leaving 11 bases between the germline ends. This CDR3 contains 14 residues. CDR1 KGHSH and CDR2 LQKENI come from the germline V gene. The CDR3 loop is CASSPTAPKETQYF. The DNA of the CDR3 is TGTGCCAGCTCACCTACCGCCCCTAAAGAGACCCAGTACTTC.

Many counts were recorded for this clonotype. This chain joins TRBV7-2 and TRBJ1-1; D might be TRBD1 (5 bases). The CDR3 totals 15 residues. The germline V and J ends were trimmed by 1 base and 0 bases, with 9 bases remaining between them. Germline CDR1 and CDR2: SGHTA and FQGNSA. The CDR3 loop reads CASSLVGGVNTEAFF. DNA of the CDR3: TGTGCCAGCAGCTTAGTCGGAGGGGTGAACACTGAAGCTTTCTTT.

This clonotype was recorded a few times. The V and J genes are TRBV7-9 and TRBJ2-7; 7 nucleotides agree with TRBD1. CDR1 and CDR2 (germline): SEHNR, FQNEAQ (reference sequence). Trimming cost V 1 base and J 2 bases; bases outside gene matches: 5. This CDR3 comprises 15 residues. The CDR3 protein is CASSLGDRITYEQYF. CDR3 sequence (DNA): TGTGCCAGCAGCTTAGGGGACAGAATTACCTACGAGCAGTACTTC. Full variable domain (outside the CDR3, taken from reference TRBV7-9 and TRBJ2-7): DTGVSQNPRHKITKRGQNVTFRCDPISEHNRLYWYRQTLGQGPEFLTYFQNEAQLEKSRLLSDRFSAERPKGSFSTLEIQRTEQGDSAMYLCASSLGDRITYEQYFGPGTRLTVT.

The CDR3 DNA follows: TGTGCCATCAGTGAGAGCCGGGGTCCAACCTACGAGCAGTACTTC. Protein sequence: CAISESRGPTYEQYF. This rearrangement joins TRBV10-3 to TRBJ2-7; perhaps TRBD2 as D (5 bases). The germline V gene encodes CDR1 ENHRY and CDR2 SYGVKD. V dropped 2 bases and J dropped 2 bases, with 13 bases sitting between them. The CDR3 contains 15 residues.

V and J are TRBV2 and TRBJ1-1; TRBD1 is a possible D gene (5 bases). Germline V gives CDR1 SNHLY, CDR2 FYNNEI. This CDR3 has 13 amino acids. Trimming took off 10 bases at V and 1 base at J, with 13 bases between the two ends. This CDR3 is CATKTDRNTEAFF. CDR3 coding DNA: TGTGCCACCAAAACAGACAGGAACACTGAAGCTTTCTTT.

The chain carries TRBV5-4 and TRBJ1-2; perhaps TRBD1 as D (5 bases). V lost 4 bases and J lost 8, with 12 bases in between. CDR1 and CDR2 from the germline V gene are SGHNT and YYREEE (reference sequence). The CDR3 contains 12 residues. The CDR3 protein is CASSRDGGGYTF. The CDR3 bases are TGTGCCAGCAGCCGGGACGGCGGAGGCTACACCTTC.